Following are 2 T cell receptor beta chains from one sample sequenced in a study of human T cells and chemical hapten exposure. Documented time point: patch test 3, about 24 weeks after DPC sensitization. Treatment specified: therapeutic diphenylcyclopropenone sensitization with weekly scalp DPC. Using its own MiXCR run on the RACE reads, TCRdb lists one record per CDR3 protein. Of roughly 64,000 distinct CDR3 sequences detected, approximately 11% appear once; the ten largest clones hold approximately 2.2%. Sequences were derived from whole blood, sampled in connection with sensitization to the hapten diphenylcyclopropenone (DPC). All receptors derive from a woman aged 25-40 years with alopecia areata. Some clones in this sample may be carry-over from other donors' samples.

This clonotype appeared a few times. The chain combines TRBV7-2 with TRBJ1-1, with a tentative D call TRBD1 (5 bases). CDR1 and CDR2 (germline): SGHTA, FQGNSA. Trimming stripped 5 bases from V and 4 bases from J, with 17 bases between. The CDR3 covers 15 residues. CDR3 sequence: CASSLKGQGGTEAFF. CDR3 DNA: TGTGCCAGCAGCCTCAAGGGCCAGGGAGGCACTGAAGCTTTCTTT.

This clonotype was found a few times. CDR3 nucleotides: TGTGCCAGCAGTGTTTCTAGCGGGGGGCTACGGGAGCAGTTCTTC. Protein product: CASSVSSGGLREQFF. The chain uses TRBV2 and TRBJ2-1; 11 bases map to TRBD2. This CDR3 contains 15 residues. J gave up 10 bases and V 4 bases, and 9 bases lay outside the gene matches. CDR1 and CDR2 (germline): SNHLY, FYNNEI. The full variable domain, rest sourced from reference TRBV2 and TRBJ2-1, is EPEVTQTPSHQVTQMGQEVILRCVPISNHLYFYWYRQILGQKVEFLVSFYNNEISEKSEIFDDQFSVERPDGSNFTLKIRSTKLEDSAMYFCASSVSSGGLREQFFGPGTRLTVL.